This T cell receptor beta chain emerged from a study of blood T cell repertoires in COVID-19. Germline V gene lookup returns CDR1 SGDLS and CDR2 YYNGEE. Trimming removed 1 base at V and 2 bases at J, with 7 bases between. The CDR3 loop spans 15 amino acids. Sequencing was performed with immunoSEQ multiplex PCR; in TCRdb, only in-frame clones are kept and a portion is missing. The repertoire holds under 400,000 clones, with about 90% as singletons. J is TRBJ2-6 and V is TRBV9; D gene uncertain. Sequencing input: peripheral blood. The receptor was isolated from a woman aged 25-40 years with COVID-19, enrolled during active disease. The CDR3 DNA is TGTGCCAGCAGCGTAAATCCAACTGGGGCCAACGTCCTGACTTTC. The encoded protein is CASSVNPTGANVLTF. The full variable domain, in which reference TRBV9 and TRBJ2-6 provide the parts outside the CDR3, is DSGVTQTPKHLITATGQRVTLRCSPRSGDLSVYWYQQSLDQGLQFLIQYYNGEERAKGNILERFSAQQFPDLHSELNLSSLELGDSALYFCASSVNPTGANVLTFGAGSRLTVL.